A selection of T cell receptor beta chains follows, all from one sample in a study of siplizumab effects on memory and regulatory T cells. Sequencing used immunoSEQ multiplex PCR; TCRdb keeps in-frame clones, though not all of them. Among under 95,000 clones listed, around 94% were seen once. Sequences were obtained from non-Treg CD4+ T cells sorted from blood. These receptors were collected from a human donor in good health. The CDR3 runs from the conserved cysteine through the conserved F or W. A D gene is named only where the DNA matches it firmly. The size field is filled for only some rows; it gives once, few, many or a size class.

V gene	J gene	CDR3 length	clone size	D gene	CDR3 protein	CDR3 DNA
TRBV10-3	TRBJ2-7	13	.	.	CAIGTQASNEQYF	TGTGCCATAGGGACCCAAGCATCGAACGAGCAGTACTTC
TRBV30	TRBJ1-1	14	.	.	CAWAGVGGGTEAFF	TGTGCCTGGGCCGGGGTCGGGGGCGGCACTGAAGCTTTCTTT
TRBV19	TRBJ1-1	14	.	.	CASFVGSMNTEAFF	TGTGCCAGCTTCGTGGGGTCAATGAACACTGAAGCTTTCTTT
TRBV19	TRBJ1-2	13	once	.	CASSTDANYGYTF	TGTGCCAGTAGTACGGACGCTAACTATGGCTACACCTTC
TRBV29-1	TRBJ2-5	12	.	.	CSVGVPQETQYF	TGCAGCGTTGGCGTCCCCCAAGAGACCCAGTACTTC
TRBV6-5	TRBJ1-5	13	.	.	CASGGLGNQPQHF	TGTGCCAGCGGGGGGCTTGGCAATCAGCCCCAGCATTTT
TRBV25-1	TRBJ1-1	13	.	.	CASGTRGQTEAFF	TGTGCCAGCGGGACGCGGGGTCAGACTGAAGCTTTCTTT
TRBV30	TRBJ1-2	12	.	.	CAWTPGPYGYTF	TGTGCCTGGACGCCGGGACCCTATGGCTACACCTTC
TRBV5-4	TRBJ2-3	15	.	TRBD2	CASSWAGGGTDTQYF	TGTGCCAGCAGCTGGGCGGGGGGAGGCACAGATACGCAGTATTTT
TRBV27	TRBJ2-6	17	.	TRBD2	CASSLAGGISGANVLTF	TGTGCCAGCAGTCTAGCGGGGGGCATCTCTGGGGCCAACGTCCTGACTTTC
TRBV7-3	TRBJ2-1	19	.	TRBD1	CASSLLTGGIRSSYNEQFF	TGTGCCAGCAGCTTACTGACAGGGGGCATTAGGAGCTCCTACAATGAGCAGTTCTTC
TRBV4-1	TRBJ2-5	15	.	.	CASSQVLSARETQYF	TGCGCCAGCAGCCAAGTACTATCCGCGAGGGAGACCCAGTACTTC
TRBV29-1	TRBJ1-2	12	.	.	CSVGGTPYGYTF	TGCAGCGTTGGCGGGACTCCCTATGGCTACACCTTC
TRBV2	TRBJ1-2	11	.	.	CASSNLGGYTF	TGTGCCAGCAGTAATCTCGGAGGCTACACCTTC
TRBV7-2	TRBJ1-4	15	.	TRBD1	CASSLAQGWGEKLFF	TGTGCCAGCAGCTTAGCACAGGGGTGGGGTGAAAAACTGTTTTTT
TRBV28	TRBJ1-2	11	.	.	CASRTEGGYTF	TGTGCCAGCCGGACCGAGGGTGGCTACACCTTC
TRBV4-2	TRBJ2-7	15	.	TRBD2	CASSQGRADQDEQYF	TGTGCCAGCAGCCAGGGGAGGGCCGATCAGGACGAGCAGTACTTC
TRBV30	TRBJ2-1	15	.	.	CAWSVLQPSYNEQFF	TGTGCCTGGAGTGTGCTACAACCCTCCTACAATGAGCAGTTCTTC
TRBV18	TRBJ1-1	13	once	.	CASSGTLNTEAFF	TGTGCCAGCTCGGGGACATTGAACACTGAAGCTTTCTTT
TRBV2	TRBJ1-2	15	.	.	CASIERKNYIYGYTF	TGTGCCAGCATCGAGAGGAAGAATTACATCTATGGCTACACCTTC
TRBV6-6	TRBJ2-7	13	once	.	CASSPQGPDEQYF	TGTGCCAGCAGCCCACAGGGTCCGGACGAGCAGTACTTC
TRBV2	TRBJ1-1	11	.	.	CASRIDTEAFF	TGTGCCAGCAGAATAGACACTGAAGCTTTCTTT
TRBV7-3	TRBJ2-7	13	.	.	CASSLVRGYEQYF	TGTGCCAGCAGCTTAGTTCGGGGTTACGAGCAGTACTTC
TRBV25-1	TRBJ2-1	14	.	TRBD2	CASSGLAGVGEQFF	TGTGCCAGCAGTGGACTAGCGGGAGTCGGGGAGCAGTTCTTC
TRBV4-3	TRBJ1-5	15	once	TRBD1	CASSPGGGNNQPQHF	TGCGCCAGCAGCCCAGGGGGGGGGAACAATCAGCCCCAGCATTTT
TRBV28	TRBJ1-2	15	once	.	CASSLSFRVNYGYTF	TGTGCCAGCAGTTTATCTTTCAGGGTTAACTATGGCTACACCTTC
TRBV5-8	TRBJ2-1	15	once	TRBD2	CASKRAGASKDEQFF	TGTGCCAGCAAGAGGGCGGGAGCGAGTAAGGATGAGCAGTTCTTC